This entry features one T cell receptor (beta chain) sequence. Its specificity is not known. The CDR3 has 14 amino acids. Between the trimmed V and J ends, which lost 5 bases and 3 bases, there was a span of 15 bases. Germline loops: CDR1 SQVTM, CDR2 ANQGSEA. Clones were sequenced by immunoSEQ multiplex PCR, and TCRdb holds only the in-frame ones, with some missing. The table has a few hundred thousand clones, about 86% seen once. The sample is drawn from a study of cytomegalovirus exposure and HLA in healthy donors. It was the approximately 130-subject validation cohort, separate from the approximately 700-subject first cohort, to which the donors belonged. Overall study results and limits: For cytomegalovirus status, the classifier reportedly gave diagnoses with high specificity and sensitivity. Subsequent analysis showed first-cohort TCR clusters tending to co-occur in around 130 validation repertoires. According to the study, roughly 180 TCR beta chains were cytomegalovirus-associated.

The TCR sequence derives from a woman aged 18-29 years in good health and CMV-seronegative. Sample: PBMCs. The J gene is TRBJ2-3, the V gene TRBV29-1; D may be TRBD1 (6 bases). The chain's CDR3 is CSVRPTGKTDTQYF. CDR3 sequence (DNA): TGCAGCGTTCGCCCGACAGGAAAGACAGATACGCAGTATTTT.